A selection of T cell receptor beta chains follows, all from one sample in a study of cytomegalovirus exposure and HLA in healthy donors. Libraries were prepared by immunoSEQ multiplex PCR; TCRdb keeps only in-frame clonotypes and omits some of them. Among roughly 100,000 clones, 65% to 90% were seen once, and the ten largest hold 6.9%. Sequenced material: PBMCs. The receptors were sampled from a man aged 25 to 40 in good health and CMV-seropositive. The CDR3 runs from the conserved cysteine through the conserved F or W. The D gene is left open where the match is weak. Not every row has a clone size; where given, it reads once, few, many or a size class.

size,J,D,V,CDR3,DNA
.,TRBJ1-2,TRBD1,TRBV10-3,CAIIDPGQRSYGYTF,TGTGCCATCATTGACCCGGGACAGCGAAGCTATGGCTACACCTTC
.,TRBJ2-1,.,TRBV14,CASSQTNFIYNEQFF,TGTGCCAGCAGCCAAACGAACTTCATCTACAATGAGCAGTTCTTC
.,TRBJ2-7,TRBD2,TRBV5-4,CASTFGGTSGGEQYF,TGTGCCAGCACCTTCGGGGGGACTAGCGGGGGGGAGCAGTACTTC
.,TRBJ2-5,TRBD2,TRBV4-2,CASSEGASGGRETQYF,TGTGCCAGCAGCGAAGGGGCTAGCGGGGGGCGGGAGACCCAGTACTTC
once,TRBJ2-3,TRBD1,TRBV6-5,CASSPRQGYTDTQYF,TGTGCCAGCAGTCCGAGACAGGGTTACACAGATACGCAGTATTTT
.,TRBJ2-5,TRBD1,TRBV5-5,CASSKGQVQETQYF,TGTGCCAGCAGCAAAGGACAGGTCCAAGAGACCCAGTACTTC
.,TRBJ1-2,.,TRBV5-1,CASSLAQPNYGYTF,TGCGCCAGCAGCTTGGCACAACCTAACTATGGCTACACCTTC
.,TRBJ2-3,TRBD2,TRBV6-1,CASSKLAGGTDTQYF,TGTGCCAGCAGTAAACTAGCGGGGGGCACAGATACGCAGTATTTT
.,TRBJ2-5,.,TRBV7-2,CASSPRLRGNRQETQYF,TGTGCCAGCAGCCCCAGGTTAAGAGGGAATCGACAAGAGACCCAGTACTTC
.,TRBJ2-1,TRBD2,TRBV7-2,CASSFTGGQIEQFF,TGTGCCAGCAGCTTTACGGGGGGGCAGATTGAGCAGTTCTTC
few,TRBJ1-3,.,TRBV2,CASSESGVGGNTIYF,TGTGCCAGCAGTGAATCAGGGGTGGGTGGAAACACCATATATTTT
.,TRBJ2-7,TRBD2,TRBV6-1,CASSEERGGSYEQYF,TGTGCCAGCAGTGAAGAGCGGGGGGGCTCCTACGAGCAGTACTTC
few,TRBJ1-1,TRBD1,TRBV11-1,CASRTVTGATEAFF,TGTGCCAGCAGAACAGTCACAGGGGCCACTGAAGCTTTCTTT
.,TRBJ2-5,TRBD2,TRBV9,CASSVVGSGGETQYF,TGTGCCAGCAGCGTAGTTGGTAGCGGGGGTGAGACCCAGTACTTC
.,TRBJ2-1,TRBD2,TRBV19,CASSSERGGRHNEQFF,TGTGCCAGTAGTAGTGAGCGGGGGGGAAGACACAATGAGCAGTTCTTC
.,TRBJ2-3,TRBD2,TRBV5-4,CASSLGRGGTSTDTQYF,TGTGCCAGCAGCTTGGGACGGGGGGGAACTAGCACAGATACGCAGTATTTT
.,TRBJ1-6,.,TRBV4-2,CAISTGEASPLHF,TGTGCCATTTCTACGGGGGAGGCGTCACCCCTCCACTTT
.,TRBJ2-5,.,TRBV15,CATSRDRVETQYF,TGTGCCACCAGCAGAGACAGGGTGGAGACCCAGTACTTC
.,TRBJ2-1,TRBD2,TRBV19,CASSIAGTSGGPNEQFF,TGTGCCAGTAGTATCGCCGGGACTAGCGGGGGACCAAATGAGCAGTTCTTC
.,TRBJ1-1,TRBD1,TRBV28,CASSLFKGANTEAFF,TGTGCCAGCAGTCTATTCAAGGGGGCCAACACTGAAGCTTTCTTT
.,TRBJ2-2,.,TRBV5-6,CASTPGLSNTGELFF,TGTGCCAGCACCCCGGGACTGTCGAACACCGGGGAGCTGTTTTTT
.,TRBJ1-1,.,TRBV7-2,CASSSQGNTEAFF,TGTGCCAGCAGCTCCCAGGGGAACACTGAAGCTTTCTTT